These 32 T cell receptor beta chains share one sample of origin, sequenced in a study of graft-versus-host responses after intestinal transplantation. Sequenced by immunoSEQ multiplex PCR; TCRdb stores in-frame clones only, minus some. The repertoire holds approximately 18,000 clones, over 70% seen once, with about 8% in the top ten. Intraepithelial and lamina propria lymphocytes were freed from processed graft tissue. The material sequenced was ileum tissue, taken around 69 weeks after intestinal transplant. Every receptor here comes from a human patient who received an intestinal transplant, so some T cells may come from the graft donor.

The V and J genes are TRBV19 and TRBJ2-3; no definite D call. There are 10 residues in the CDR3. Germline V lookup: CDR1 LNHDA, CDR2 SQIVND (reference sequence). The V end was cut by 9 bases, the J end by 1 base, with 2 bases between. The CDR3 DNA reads TGTGCCAGCGGCACAGATACGCAGTATTTT. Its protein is CASGTDTQYF.

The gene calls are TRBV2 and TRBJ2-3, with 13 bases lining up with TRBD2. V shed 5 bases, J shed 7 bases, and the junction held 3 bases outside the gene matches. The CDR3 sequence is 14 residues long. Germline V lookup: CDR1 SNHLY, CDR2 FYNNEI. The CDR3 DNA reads TGTGCCAGCAGTCCGGGACTAGCGGGGAATACGCAGTATTTT. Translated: CASSPGLAGNTQYF.

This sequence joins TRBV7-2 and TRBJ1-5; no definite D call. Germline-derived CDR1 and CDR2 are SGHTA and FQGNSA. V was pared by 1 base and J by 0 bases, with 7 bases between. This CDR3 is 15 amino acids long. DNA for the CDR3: TGTGCCAGCAGCTTAGAAGCAGCTAGCAATCAGCCCCAGCATTTT. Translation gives CASSLEAASNQPQHF.

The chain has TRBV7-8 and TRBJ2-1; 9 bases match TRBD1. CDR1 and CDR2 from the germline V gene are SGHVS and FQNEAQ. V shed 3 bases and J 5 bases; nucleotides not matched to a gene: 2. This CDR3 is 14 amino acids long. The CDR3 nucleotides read TGTGCCAGCAGCTTGAGGGACAGGGACAATGAGCAGTTCTTC. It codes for CASSLRDRDNEQFF.

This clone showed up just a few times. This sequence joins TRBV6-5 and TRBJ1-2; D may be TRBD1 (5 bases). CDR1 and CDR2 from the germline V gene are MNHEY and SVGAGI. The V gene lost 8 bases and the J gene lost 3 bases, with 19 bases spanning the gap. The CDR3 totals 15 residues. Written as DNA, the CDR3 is TGTGCCAGCCGCGGCGCGACGGGACTTCACTATGGCTACACCTTC. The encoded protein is CASRGATGLHYGYTF.

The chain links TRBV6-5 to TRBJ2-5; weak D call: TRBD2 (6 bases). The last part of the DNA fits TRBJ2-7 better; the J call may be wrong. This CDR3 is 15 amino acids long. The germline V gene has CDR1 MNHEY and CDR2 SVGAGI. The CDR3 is CASTSSGTPSYEQYF. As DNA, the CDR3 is TGTGCCAGCACCTCTTCGGGGACTCCCTCCTACGAGCAGTACTTC.

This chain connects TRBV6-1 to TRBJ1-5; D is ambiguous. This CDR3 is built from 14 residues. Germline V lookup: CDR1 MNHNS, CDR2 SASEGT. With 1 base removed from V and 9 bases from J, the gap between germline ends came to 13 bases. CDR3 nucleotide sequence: TGTGCCAGCAGTGAAGGGACGGTGGGCGGGCCCCAGCATTTT. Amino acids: CASSEGTVGGPQHF.

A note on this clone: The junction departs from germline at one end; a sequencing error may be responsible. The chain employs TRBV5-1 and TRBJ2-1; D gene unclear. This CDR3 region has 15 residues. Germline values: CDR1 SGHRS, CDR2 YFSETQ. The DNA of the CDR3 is TGCGCCAGCAGCTTGGGCCCGAGCTCCTACAATGGGCAGTTCTTC. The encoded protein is CASSLGPSSYNGQFF.

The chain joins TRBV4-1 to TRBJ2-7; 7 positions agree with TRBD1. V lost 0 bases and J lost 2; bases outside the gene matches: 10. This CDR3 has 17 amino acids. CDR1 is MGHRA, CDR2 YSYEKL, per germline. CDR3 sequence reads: CASSQEGIETGTYEQYF. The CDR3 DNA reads TGCGCCAGCAGCCAAGAGGGTATCGAGACAGGGACCTACGAGCAGTACTTC.

The CDR3: CASSQDRGLAIPDTQYF. The CDR3 DNA follows: TGTGCCAGCAGCCAAGATAGGGGACTAGCGATTCCAGATACGCAGTATTTT. The chain is built from TRBV4-2 and TRBJ2-3; 10 bases map to TRBD2. Germline V gene sequence: CDR1 LGHNA, CDR2 YNFKEQ. The CDR3 sequence is 17 residues long. Unmatched junction bases numbered 7, after V lost 0 bases and J lost 4 bases.

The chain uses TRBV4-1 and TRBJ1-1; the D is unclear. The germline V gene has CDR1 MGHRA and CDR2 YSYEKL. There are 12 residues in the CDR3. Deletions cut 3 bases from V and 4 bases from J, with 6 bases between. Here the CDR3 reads CASSHSSTEAFF. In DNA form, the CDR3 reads TGCGCCAGCAGCCATTCATCCACTGAAGCTTTCTTT.

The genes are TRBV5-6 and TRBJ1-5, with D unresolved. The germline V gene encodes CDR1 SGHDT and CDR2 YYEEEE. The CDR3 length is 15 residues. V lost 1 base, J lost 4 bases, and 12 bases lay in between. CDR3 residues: CASSLLDARNQPQHF. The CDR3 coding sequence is TGTGCCAGCAGCTTGCTGGATGCTCGGAATCAGCCCCAGCATTTT.

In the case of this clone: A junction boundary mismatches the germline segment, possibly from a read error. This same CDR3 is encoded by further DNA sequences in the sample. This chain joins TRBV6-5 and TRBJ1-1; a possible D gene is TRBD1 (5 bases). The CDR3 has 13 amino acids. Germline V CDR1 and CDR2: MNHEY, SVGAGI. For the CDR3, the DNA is TGTGCCAGCAGTTACGGGGCGGGCACTGAGGCTTTCTTT. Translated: CASSYGAGTEAFF.

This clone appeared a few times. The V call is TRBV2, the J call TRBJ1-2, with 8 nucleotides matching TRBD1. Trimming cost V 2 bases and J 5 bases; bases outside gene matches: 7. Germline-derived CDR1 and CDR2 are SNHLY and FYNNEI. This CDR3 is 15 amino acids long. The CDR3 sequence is CASSEIRQGIYGYTF. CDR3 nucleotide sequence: TGTGCCAGCAGTGAAATTCGACAGGGGATTTATGGCTACACCTTC.

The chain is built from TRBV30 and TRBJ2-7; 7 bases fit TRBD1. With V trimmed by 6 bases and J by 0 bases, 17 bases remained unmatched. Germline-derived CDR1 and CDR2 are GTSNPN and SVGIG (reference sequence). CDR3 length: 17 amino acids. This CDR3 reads CACRRQGHFASSYEQYF. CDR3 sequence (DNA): TGTGCCTGCCGGAGACAGGGCCACTTTGCCTCCTCCTACGAGCAGTACTTC.

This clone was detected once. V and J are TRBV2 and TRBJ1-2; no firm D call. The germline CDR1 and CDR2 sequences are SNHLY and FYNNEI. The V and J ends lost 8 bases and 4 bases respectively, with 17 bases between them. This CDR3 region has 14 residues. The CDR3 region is CASGRPPGSYGYTF. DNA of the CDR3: TGTGCCAGCGGGAGGCCCCCCGGGTCCTATGGCTACACCTTC.

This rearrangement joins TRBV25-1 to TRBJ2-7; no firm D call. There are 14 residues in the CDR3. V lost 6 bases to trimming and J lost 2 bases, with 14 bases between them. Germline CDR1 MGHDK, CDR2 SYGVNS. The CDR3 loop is CASSPKTGPYEQYF. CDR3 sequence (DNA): TGTGCCAGCAGCCCTAAGACCGGGCCCTACGAGCAGTACTTC.

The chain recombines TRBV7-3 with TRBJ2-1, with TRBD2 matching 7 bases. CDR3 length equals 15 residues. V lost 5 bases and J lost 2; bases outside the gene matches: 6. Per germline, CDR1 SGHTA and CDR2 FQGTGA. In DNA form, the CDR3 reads TGTGCCAGCAGCCCACAAGCGGGGACCTACAATGAGCAGTTCTTC. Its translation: CASSPQAGTYNEQFF.

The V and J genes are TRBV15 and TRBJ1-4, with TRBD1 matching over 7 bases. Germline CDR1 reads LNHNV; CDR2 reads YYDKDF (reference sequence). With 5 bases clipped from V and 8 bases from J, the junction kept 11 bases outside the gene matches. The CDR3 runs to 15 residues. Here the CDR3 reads CATSHQTGLREKLFF. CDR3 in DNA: TGTGCCACCAGCCACCAGACAGGGTTGAGAGAAAAACTGTTTTTT.

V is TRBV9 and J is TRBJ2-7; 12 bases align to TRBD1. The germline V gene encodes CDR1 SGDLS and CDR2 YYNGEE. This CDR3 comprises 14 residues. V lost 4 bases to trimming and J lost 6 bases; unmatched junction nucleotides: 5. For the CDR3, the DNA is TGTGCCAGCAGCCCGGGACAGGGGGCCGGCGAGCAGTACTTC. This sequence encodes CASSPGQGAGEQYF.

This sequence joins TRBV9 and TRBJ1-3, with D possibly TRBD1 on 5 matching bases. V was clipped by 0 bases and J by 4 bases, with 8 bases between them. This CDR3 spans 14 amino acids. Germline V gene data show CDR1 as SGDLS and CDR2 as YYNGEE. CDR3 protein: CASSVGTSGNTIYF. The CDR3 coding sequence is TGTGCCAGCAGCGTAGGGACAAGCGGAAACACCATATATTTT.

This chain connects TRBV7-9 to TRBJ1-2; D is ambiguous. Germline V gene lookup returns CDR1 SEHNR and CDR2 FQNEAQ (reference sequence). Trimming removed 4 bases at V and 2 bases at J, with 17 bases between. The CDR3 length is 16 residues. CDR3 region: CASSYTMQTRNYGYTF. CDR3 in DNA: TGTGCCAGCAGCTACACAATGCAGACCAGGAACTATGGCTACACCTTC. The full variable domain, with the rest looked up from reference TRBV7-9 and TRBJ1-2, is DTGVSQNPRHKITKRGQNVTFRCDPISEHNRLYWYRQTLGQGPEFLTYFQNEAQLEKSRLLSDRFSAERPKGSFSTLEIQRTEQGDSAMYLCASSYTMQTRNYGYTFGSGTRLTVV.

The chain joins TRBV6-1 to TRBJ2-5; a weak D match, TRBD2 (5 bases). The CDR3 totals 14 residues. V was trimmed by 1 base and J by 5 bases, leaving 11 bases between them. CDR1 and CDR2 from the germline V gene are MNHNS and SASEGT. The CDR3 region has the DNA TGTGCCAGCAGTGAAGGGGGTTCGGGGGAGACCCAGTACTTC. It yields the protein CASSEGGSGETQYF.

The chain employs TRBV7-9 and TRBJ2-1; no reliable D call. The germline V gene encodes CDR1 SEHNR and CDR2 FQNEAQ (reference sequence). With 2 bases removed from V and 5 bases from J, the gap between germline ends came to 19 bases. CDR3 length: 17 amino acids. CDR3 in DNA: TGTGCCAGCAGCTTATATCCCCACAGCTTGAGTAACAATGAGCAGTTCTTC. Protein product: CASSLYPHSLSNNEQFF.

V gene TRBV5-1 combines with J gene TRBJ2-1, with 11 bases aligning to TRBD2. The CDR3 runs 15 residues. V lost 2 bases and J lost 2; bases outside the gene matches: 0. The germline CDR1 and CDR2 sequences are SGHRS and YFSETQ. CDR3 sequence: CASSFSGGAYNEQFF. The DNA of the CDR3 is TGCGCCAGCAGCTTTAGCGGGGGGGCCTACAATGAGCAGTTCTTC.

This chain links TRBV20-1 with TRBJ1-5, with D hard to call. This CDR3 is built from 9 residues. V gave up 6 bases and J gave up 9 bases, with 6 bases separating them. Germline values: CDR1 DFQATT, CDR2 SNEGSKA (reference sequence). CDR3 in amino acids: CSARRPQHF. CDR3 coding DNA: TGCAGTGCCCGACGGCCCCAGCATTTT.

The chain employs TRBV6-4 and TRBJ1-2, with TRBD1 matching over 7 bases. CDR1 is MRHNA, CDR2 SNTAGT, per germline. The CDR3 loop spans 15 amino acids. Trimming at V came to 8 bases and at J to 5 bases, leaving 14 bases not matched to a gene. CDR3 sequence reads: CASLDRAAGRYGYTF. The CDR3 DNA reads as TGTGCCAGCCTCGACAGGGCTGCAGGGAGGTATGGCTACACCTTC.

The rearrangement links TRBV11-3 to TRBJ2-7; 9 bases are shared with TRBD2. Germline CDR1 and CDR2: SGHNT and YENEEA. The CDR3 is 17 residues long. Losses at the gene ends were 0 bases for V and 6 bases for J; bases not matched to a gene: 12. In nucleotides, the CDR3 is TGTGCCAGCAGCTTAGACAGCGGGGGGCCCCTTCTCGGCGAGCAGTACTTC. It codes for CASSLDSGGPLLGEQYF.

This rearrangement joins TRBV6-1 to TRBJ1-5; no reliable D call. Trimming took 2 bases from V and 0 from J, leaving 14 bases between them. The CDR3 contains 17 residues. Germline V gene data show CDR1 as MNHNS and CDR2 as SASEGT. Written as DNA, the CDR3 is TGTGCCAGCAGTGAATCGATTACAGTCTATAGCAATCAGCCCCAGCATTTT. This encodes CASSESITVYSNQPQHF.

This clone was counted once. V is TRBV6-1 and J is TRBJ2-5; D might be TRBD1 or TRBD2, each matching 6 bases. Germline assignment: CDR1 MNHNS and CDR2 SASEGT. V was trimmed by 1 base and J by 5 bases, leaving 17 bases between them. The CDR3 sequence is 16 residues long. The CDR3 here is CASSEDGGGLWETQYF. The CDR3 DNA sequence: TGTGCCAGCAGTGAAGACGGTGGGGGGCTATGGGAGACCCAGTACTTC.

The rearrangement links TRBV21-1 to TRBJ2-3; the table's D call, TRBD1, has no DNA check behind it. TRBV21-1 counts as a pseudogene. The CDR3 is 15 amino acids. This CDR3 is CASSNSQGRTDTQYF. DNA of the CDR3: TGTGCCAGCAGCAACTCACAGGGGCGCACAGATACGCAGTATTTT.

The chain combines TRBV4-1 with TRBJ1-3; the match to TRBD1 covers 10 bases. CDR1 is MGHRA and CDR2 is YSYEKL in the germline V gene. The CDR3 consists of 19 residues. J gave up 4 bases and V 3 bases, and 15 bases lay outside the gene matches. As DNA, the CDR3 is TGCGCCAGCAGCCAGCAGCCCTTCCGGGACAGGGGCCACGGAAACACCATATATTTT. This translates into CASSQQPFRDRGHGNTIYF.